This T cell receptor (beta chain) originates from a study of cytomegalovirus exposure and HLA in healthy donors. CDR3 length: 17 amino acids. In germline, CDR1 is KGHSH, CDR2 LQKENI. V dropped 0 bases and J dropped 1; count of bases not matched to a gene: 9. This clone appeared a single time. Its target is unknown. The PCR contained 60 Vbeta and 13 Jbeta primers. Clones were read by immunoSEQ multiplex PCR, and TCRdb kept only the in-frame ones, dropping some. The data contain tens of thousands of clones, about 72% of them seen just once; the ten biggest clones take up more than 3%. Broader study findings: TCR beta V- and J-gene trimming was later associated with a missense DCLRE1C variant.

Material for sequencing was PBMCs. This sequence was found in a woman between 35 and 50 years old in good health and CMV-seropositive. The chain couples TRBV18 to TRBJ2-7, with 7 bases matching TRBD2. Here the CDR3 DNA reads TGTGCCAGCTCACCACCATTTGGGGGGGAAGAGTCCTACGAGCAGTACTTC. It encodes CASSPPFGGEESYEQYF.